This T cell receptor beta chain was sequenced for a study of T cell clonotyping in hematopoietic cell transplantation. Study-level results: Broader posttransplant TCR repertoire diversity was predicted by graft donor and pretransplant recipient Inverse Simpson Index values. Pathologically expanded recipient clonotypes increased progressively from day 30 to day 180 as diversity fell. No sorting was done, leaving CD4 and CD8 contributions mixed.

Assay: immunoSEQ multiplex PCR; the TCRdb copy retains only in-frame clones and omits some. The sample yields 15,000 to 20,000 clones, 85% to 90% seen once. Recipients were bled about 28 days pretransplant and at posttransplant days 30, 100, 180. With regard to this clone: The antigen is unknown.

CDR1 is SEHNR and CDR2 is FQNEAQ in the germline V gene (reference sequence). The length of the CDR3 is 16 residues. Deletions cut 1 base from V and 0 bases from J, with 10 bases between. This clonotype was obtained from a male patient aged 60-70 years who had an allogeneic stem cell transplant from a related donor, so the T cells may come from the graft donor. Some clones in this sample may be carry-over from other donors' samples. This specimen was PBMCs, taken 100 days after allogeneic stem cell transplant. The genes are TRBV7-9 and TRBJ1-5; no definite D call. The chain's CDR3 is CASSLGVDYSNQPQHF. CDR3 nucleotide sequence: TGTGCCAGCAGCTTAGGGGTCGATTATAGCAATCAGCCCCAGCATTTT. The full variable domain, its missing parts supplied by reference TRBV7-9 and TRBJ1-5, is DTGVSQNPRHKITKRGQNVTFRCDPISEHNRLYWYRQTLGQGPEFLTYFQNEAQLEKSRLLSDRFSAERPKGSFSTLEIQRTEQGDSAMYLCASSLGVDYSNQPQHFGDGTRLSIL.